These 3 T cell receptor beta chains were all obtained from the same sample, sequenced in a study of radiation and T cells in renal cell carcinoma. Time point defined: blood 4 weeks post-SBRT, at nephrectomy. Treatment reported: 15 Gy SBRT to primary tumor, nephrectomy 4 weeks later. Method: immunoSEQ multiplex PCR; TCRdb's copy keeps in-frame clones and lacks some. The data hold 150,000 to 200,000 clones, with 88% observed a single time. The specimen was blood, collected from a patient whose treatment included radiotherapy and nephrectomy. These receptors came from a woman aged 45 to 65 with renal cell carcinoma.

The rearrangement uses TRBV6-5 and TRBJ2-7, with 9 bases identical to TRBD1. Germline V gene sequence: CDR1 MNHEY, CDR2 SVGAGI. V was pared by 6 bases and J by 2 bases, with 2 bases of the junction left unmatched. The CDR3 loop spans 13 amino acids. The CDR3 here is CASRRTGAYEQYF. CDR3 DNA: TGTGCCAGCAGGAGGACAGGGGCCTACGAGCAGTACTTC.

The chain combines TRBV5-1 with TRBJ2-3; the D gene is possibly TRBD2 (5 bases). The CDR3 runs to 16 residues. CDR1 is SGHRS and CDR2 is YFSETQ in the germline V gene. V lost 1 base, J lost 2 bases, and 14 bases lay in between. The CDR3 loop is CASSLPSDWLTDTQYF. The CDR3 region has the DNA TGCGCCAGCAGCTTGCCCTCGGACTGGCTCACAGATACGCAGTATTTT.

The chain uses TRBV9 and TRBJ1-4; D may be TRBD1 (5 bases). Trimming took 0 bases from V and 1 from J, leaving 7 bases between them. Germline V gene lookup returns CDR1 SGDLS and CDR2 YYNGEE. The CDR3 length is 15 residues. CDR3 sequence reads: CASSVGGGTNEKLFF. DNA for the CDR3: TGTGCCAGCAGCGTAGGTGGGGGAACTAATGAAAAACTGTTTTTT.